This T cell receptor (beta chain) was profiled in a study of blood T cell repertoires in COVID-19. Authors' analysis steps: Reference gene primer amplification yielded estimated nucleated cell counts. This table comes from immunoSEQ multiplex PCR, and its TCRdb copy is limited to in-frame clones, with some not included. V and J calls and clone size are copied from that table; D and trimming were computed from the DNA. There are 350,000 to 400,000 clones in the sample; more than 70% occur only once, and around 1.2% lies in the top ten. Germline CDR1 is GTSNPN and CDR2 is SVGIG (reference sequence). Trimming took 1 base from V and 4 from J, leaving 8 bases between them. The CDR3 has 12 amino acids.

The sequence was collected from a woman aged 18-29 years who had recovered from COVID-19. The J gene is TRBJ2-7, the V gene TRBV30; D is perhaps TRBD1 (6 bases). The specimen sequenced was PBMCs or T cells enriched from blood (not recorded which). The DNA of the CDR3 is TGTGCCTGGAGTGCTCAGGGGTACGAGCAGTACTTC. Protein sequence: CAWSAQGYEQYF.